This T cell receptor beta chain was sequenced during a study of regulatory T cells in long-lasting Graves disease. Study-level results: Relative to new patients (roughly 970), persistent patients exhibited greater sharing of public clonotypes (approximately 2,500). Lower TCR diversity characterized persistent Graves' patients relative to newly diagnosed patients.

Comments on this clonotype: Its antigen is unknown.

Combining iRepertoire HTBI primers with Arm-PCR of CDR3 regions, the authors built TCR beta libraries. TCRdb analysed the multiplex PCR reads with MiXCR anew, one entry per CDR3 protein. The sample has 600,000 to 800,000 distinct CDR3 sequences, 30% seen once. Time point meaning: persistent/refractory GD, antithyroid drugs over 5 years with positive TRAb. Construction of the TCR library relied on RNA isolated from PBMCs. Material: peripheral blood mononuclear cells (PBMCs), obtained when the disease was refractory, from a patient treated with antithyroid drugs. The clonotype comes from a female donor with Graves disease.

This CDR3 reads CASSSQPWETQYF. The CDR3 DNA reads as TGCGCCAGCAGCTCCCAACCGTGGGAGACCCAGTACTTC. The chain links TRBV5-1 to TRBJ2-5; D is uncertain. This CDR3 has 13 residues. CDR1 and CDR2 (germline): SGHRS, YFSETQ. Trimming pared 3 bases from V and 5 bases from J, leaving 11 bases between.